This T cell receptor beta chain was obtained from a study of blood T cell repertoires in COVID-19. Study overall: Both acute and convalescent COVID-19 samples were obtained from the United States, Italy and Spain. T cells, B-cell-depleted T cells, or PBMCs supplied cDNA or gDNA.

CDR1 is SGHNT and CDR2 is YENEEA in the germline V gene. This CDR3 has 12 amino acids. Trimming shortened V by 5 bases and J by 4 bases, and 8 bases separated the two germline ends. Only in-frame clones appear in the TCRdb table, and some are missing; sequencing was by immunoSEQ multiplex PCR. This repertoire shows about 120,000 clones, about 74% found once; its top ten account for 7.9%. The specimen was peripheral blood. This receptor was obtained from a human donor in a cohort sampled during active COVID-19. The V and J genes are TRBV11-3 and TRBJ1-1; no firm D call. CDR3 nucleotide sequence: TGTGCCAGCAGCGAGGAGGGCACTGAAGCTTTCTTT. It is translated as CASSEEGTEAFF.